This T cell receptor (beta chain) was captured in a study of T cell responses to AZD1222 COVID-19 vaccine. Generated by immunoSEQ multiplex PCR, the TCRdb table keeps only in-frame clones and is missing some. This sample has 130,000 to 150,000 clones, with approximately 88% found just once. Germline trimming cut 3 bases from V and 4 bases from J; bases unmatched to any gene: 2. Germline values: CDR1 LNHDA, CDR2 SQIVND (reference sequence). The CDR3 consists of 13 residues. Study-level results: It was only 6 or 7 AZD1222 recipients who were seropositive at baseline. Reportedly, close to half of spike-specific TCRs are directed against unmutated variant regions. Spike-specific TCRs gained breadth and depth after people received two AZD1222 doses. Sampling captured repertoires only after the peak T cell response.

This clone was counted a single time. What it binds is not known. The specimen comprised peripheral blood, sampled on day 0 of AZD1222 vaccination. V usage is TRBV19 and J usage is TRBJ1-1, with 7 bases aligning to TRBD1. This receptor was obtained from an adult in good health. CDR3 nucleotide sequence: TGTGCCAGTAGTATTAGACAGGGCACTGAAGCTTTCTTT. Its translation is CASSIRQGTEAFF.